This T cell receptor beta chain was identified during a study of blood T cell repertoires in COVID-19. Study at large: PBMCs, B-cell-depleted T cells, or T cells were the source of the cDNA or gDNA that made up the material.

Losses at the gene ends were 5 bases for V and 2 bases for J; bases not matched to a gene: 9. This CDR3 region has 16 residues. Germline V gene sequence: CDR1 SSHAT, CDR2 FNYEAQ (reference sequence). Method: immunoSEQ multiplex PCR; TCRdb's copy keeps in-frame clones and lacks some. The sample lists some 14,000 clones; approximately 87% were seen once. J is TRBJ2-3 and V is TRBV7-7; 8 nucleotides line up with TRBD2. Sequencing used peripheral blood. The TCR originated in a man aged 35-49 years with active or convalescent COVID-19. The CDR3 loop reads CASSPGGGTLTDTQYF. The CDR3 nucleotides are TGTGCCAGCAGCCCGGGGGGGGGCACACTCACAGATACGCAGTATTTT.